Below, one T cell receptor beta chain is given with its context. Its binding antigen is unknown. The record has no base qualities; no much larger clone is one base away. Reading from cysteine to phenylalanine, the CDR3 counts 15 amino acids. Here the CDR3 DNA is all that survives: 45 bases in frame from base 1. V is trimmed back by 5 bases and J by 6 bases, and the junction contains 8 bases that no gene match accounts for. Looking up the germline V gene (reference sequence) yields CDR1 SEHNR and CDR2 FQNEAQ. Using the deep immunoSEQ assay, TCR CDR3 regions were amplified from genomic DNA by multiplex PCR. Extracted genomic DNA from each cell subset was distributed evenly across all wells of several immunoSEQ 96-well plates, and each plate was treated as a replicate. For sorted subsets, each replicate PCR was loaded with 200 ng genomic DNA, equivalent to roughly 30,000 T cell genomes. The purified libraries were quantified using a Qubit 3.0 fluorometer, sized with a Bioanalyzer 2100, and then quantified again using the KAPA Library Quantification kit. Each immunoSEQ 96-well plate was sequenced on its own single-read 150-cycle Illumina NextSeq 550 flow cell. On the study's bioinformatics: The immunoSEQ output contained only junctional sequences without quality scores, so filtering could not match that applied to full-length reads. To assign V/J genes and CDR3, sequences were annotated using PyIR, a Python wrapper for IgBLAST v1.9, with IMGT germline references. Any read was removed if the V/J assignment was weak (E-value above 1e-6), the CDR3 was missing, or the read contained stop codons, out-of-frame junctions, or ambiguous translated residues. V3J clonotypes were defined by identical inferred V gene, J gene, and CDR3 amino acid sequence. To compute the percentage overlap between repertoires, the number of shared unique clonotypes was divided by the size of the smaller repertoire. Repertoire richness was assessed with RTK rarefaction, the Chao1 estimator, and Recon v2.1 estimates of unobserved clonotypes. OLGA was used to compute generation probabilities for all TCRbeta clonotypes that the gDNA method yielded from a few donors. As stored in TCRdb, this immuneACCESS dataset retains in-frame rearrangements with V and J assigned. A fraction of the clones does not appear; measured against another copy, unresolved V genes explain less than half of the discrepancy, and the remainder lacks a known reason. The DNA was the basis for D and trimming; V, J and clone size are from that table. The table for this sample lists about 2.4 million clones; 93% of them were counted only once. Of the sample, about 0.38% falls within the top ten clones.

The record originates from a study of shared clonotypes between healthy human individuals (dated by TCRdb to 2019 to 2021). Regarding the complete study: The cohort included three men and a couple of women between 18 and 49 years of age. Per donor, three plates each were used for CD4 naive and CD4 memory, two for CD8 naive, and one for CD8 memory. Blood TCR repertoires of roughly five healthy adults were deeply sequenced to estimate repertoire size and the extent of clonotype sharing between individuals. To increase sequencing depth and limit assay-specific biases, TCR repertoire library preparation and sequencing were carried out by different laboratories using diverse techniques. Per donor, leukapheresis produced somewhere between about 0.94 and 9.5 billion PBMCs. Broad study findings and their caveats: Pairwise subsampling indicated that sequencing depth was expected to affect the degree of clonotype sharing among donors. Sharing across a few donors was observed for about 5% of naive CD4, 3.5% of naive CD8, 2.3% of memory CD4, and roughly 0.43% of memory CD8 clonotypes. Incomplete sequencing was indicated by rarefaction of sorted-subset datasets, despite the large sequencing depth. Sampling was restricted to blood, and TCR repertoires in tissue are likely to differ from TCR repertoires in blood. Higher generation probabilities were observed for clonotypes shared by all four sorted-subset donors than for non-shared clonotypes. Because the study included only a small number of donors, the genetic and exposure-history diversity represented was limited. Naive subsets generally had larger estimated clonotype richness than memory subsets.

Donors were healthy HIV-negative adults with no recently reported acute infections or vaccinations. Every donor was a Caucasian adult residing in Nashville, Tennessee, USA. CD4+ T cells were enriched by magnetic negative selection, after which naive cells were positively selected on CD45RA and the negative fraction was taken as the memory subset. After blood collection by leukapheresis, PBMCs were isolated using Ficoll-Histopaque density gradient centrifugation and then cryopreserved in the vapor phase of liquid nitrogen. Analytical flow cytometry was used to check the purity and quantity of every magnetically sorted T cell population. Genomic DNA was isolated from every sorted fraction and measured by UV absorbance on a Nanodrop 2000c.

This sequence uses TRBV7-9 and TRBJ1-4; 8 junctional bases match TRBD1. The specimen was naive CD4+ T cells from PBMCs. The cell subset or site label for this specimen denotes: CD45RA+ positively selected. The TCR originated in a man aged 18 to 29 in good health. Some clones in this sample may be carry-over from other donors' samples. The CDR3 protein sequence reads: CASSPRTGSDEKLFF. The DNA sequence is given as TGTGCCAGCAGCCCTCGGACAGGGTCAGATGAAAAACTGTTTTTT.